Listed below are T cell receptor beta chains from one sample, sequenced in a study of T cell changes during pregnancy in multiple sclerosis. Data came from immunoSEQ multiplex PCR; TCRdb stores just in-frame clones and leaves some out. The sample holds around 42,000 clones, about 91% seen once. The input for sequencing was CD4+ T cells from peripheral blood mononuclear cells, taken in the third trimester of pregnancy. The source is a female donor with multiple sclerosis, enrolled in a pregnancy study. Each CDR3 is given with its conserved first and last residue.

v_call	j_call	cdr3_aa
TRBV2	TRBJ2-5	CASTPQGARQETQYF
TRBV18	TRBJ1-2	CASSTNRDYGYTF
TRBV27	TRBJ2-4	CASGTGGVESIQYF
TRBV7-9	TRBJ1-4	CASSSQTGKDANEKLFF
TRBV4-1	TRBJ2-7	CASSRLPGQGSSIPYEQYF
TRBV11-2	TRBJ1-4	CASSFSQEKLFF
TRBV7-2	TRBJ1-2	CASSPTGGGYTF
TRBV2	TRBJ2-1	CASRVTSGEQFF
TRBV4-1	TRBJ2-5	CASSQDIRAGGNQETQYF
TRBV5-6	TRBJ2-3	CASSLGRTGGIDTQYF
TRBV7-2	TRBJ2-7	CASSRTSGTYEQYF
TRBV29-1	TRBJ1-1	CSVVGAAMNTEAFF
TRBV10-3	TRBJ2-4	CAISEAGPKNIQYF
TRBV5-1	TRBJ1-4	CASSLQGGSEKLFF
TRBV27	TRBJ2-7	CASSLSTRPSREHEQYF
TRBV19	TRBJ1-2	CASSRDSNYGYTF
TRBV19	TRBJ1-2	CASGPYGTGEEYGYTF
TRBV12-2	TRBJ2-1	CASRLASRLAGGDEQFF
TRBV28	TRBJ1-1	CASRGTGAAFF
TRBV30	TRBJ2-5	CAWSVGLADQETQYF
TRBV27	TRBJ1-2	CASSFSGGEGYGYTF
TRBV11-2	TRBJ1-4	CASSPQGKTPNEKLFF
TRBV28	TRBJ1-2	CASSYDSRAPYGYTF
TRBV6-4	TRBJ2-6	CASGSSGANVLTF
TRBV9	TRBJ1-4	CASSVGRGHIEKLFF
TRBV7-2	TRBJ2-3	CASSSRPAFGTDTQYF
TRBV5-1	TRBJ1-1	CASSGGWNTEAFF
TRBV2	TRBJ2-1	CASSEIPRVNEQFF
TRBV25-1	TRBJ2-2	CASSGTGGLGGELFF
TRBV6-7	TRBJ2-2	CASSPVGLAGGVTGELFF
TRBV27	TRBJ2-3	CASSLSRGETQYF
TRBV30	TRBJ1-1	CAWSVSGGTEAFF
TRBV18	TRBJ2-5	CASSPLAGRLQETQYF
TRBV29-1	TRBJ2-7	CSVSDTFYEQYF
TRBV11-3	TRBJ2-1	CASSSMASGSLDEQFF
TRBV5-5	TRBJ2-7	CASSLRQGYNEQYF
TRBV19	TRBJ2-7	CASSTLAGVYEQYF
TRBV5-1	TRBJ1-4	CASSSDRVNEKLFF
TRBV7-2	TRBJ2-1	CASSSSGRAATEQFF
TRBV2	TRBJ1-2	CASNLDRDGYTF
TRBV5-1	TRBJ1-5	CASSIEPRDKYSNQPQHF
TRBV5-4	TRBJ2-3	CASSPSRSTDTQYF
TRBV4-1	TRBJ1-2	CASSRLGGLGGYTF
TRBV6-5	TRBJ1-4	CASSYSFRARFEKLFF
TRBV5-5	TRBJ2-7	CASSLEAGQGDYEQYF
TRBV13	TRBJ2-7	CASSEIGRPPSQQYF
TRBV27	TRBJ2-5	CASSSGLAGKETQYF
TRBV7-9	TRBJ1-2	CASSLQGFSDGYTF
TRBV5-1	TRBJ2-5	CASSPLSTGETQYF